Below, 25 T cell receptor beta chains from the same sample are listed, as sequenced in a study of T-cell reconstitution after alpha-beta-depleted transplantation in children. Preparation of the TCRbeta library involved a method that used unique molecular identifiers. Each CDR3 protein is one row after TCRdb ran MiXCR on the PCR reads. The data hold about 230,000 distinct CDR3 sequences, with around 12% observed a single time. This sample comprised PBMCs from the stem cell graft donor, obtained from the stem cell graft. The source of these receptors is a human donor who donated a stem cell graft to a child with acute lymphoblastic leukemia.

This clonotype was observed many times. V and J are TRBV27 and TRBJ2-5, with a possible D match to TRBD2 (6 bases). The CDR3 is 14 amino acids. Trimming pared 6 bases from V and 2 bases from J, leaving 13 bases between. Germline V gene data show CDR1 as MNHEY and CDR2 as SMNVEV (reference sequence). The CDR3 region has the DNA TGTGCCAGCAGCACCGGACTAATGCAAGAGACCCAGTACTTC. This encodes CASSTGLMQETQYF.

This clonotype was seen at least ten times. V usage is TRBV7-2 and J usage is TRBJ1-1; D perhaps matches TRBD1 (5 bases). The CDR3 is made up of 17 amino acids. The germline V gene encodes CDR1 SGHTA and CDR2 FQGNSA. Trimming left V 2 bases short and J 1 base short, with 17 bases between. DNA of the CDR3: TGTGCCAGCAGCTTAATTCCGATAGGACACGGGAACACTGAAGCTTTCTTT. Protein: CASSLIPIGHGNTEAFF.

This clonotype was counted many times. This chain uses TRBV7-9 with TRBJ1-1; maybe TRBD1 (5 bases). The CDR3 has 14 amino acids. Trimming cost V 5 bases and J 0 bases, with 10 bases left between them. CDR1 SEHNR and CDR2 FQNEAQ come from the germline V gene (reference sequence). The CDR3 DNA follows: TGTGCCAGCAGCAGACAGACCATGAACACTGAAGCTTTCTTT. This codes for CASSRQTMNTEAFF.

This clonotype was detected ten times or more. Here the CDR3 DNA reads TGTGCCACCAGTGACCCCTCTGGGACAGGGCAAGAGACCCAGTACTTC. Amino acids: CATSDPSGTGQETQYF. The chain joins TRBV24-1 to TRBJ2-5, with 9 bases fitting TRBD1. There are 16 residues in the CDR3. After removal of 4 bases from V and 2 bases from J, the junction contained 7 bases not matched to a gene. From germline, CDR1 is KGHDR and CDR2 SFDVKD.

To note about this clonotype: This could be a read error, since a much larger clone is one nucleotide away. The chain couples TRBV28 to TRBJ2-2, with D possibly TRBD1 on 5 matching bases. Trimming took off 9 bases at V and 5 bases at J, with 16 bases between the two ends. Germline V CDR1 and CDR2: MDHEN, SYDVKM. The CDR3 runs to 14 residues. Here the CDR3 reads CASRQGSSTGELFF. For the CDR3, the DNA is TGTGCCAGTCGCCAGGGATCGTCGACCGGGGAGCTGTTTTTT.

This clonotype was found many times. J is TRBJ2-1 and V is TRBV7-2; D gene unclear. The CDR3 contains 16 residues. The V gene's germline CDR1 is SGHTA and CDR2 FQGNSA. The V gene lost 0 bases and the J gene lost 7 bases, with 16 bases spanning the gap. The CDR3 DNA follows: TGTGCCAGCAGCTTAGCCCGGGTGCCCGCCGGGAATGAGCAGTTCTTC. Translation gives CASSLARVPAGNEQFF.

With respect to this clonotype: This sequence may be a read error, since a much larger clone differs from it by one base. The J gene is TRBJ2-5, the V gene TRBV6-2 or TRBV6-3; D call uncertain. Trimming shortened V by 4 bases and J by 1 base, and 7 bases separated the two germline ends. CDR3 length equals 13 residues. Germline CDR1 is MNHEY and CDR2 is SVGEGT. Here the CDR3 reads CASSFRPQETQYF. In nucleotides, the CDR3 is TGTGCCAGCAGTTTCCGGCCCCAAGAGACCCAGTACTTC.

This clonotype was counted ten times or more. The gene calls are TRBV14 and TRBJ1-6; D not certain. Trimming took 3 bases from V and 9 from J, leaving 3 bases between them. Germline CDR1 SGHDN, CDR2 FVKESK. This CDR3 spans 11 amino acids. The DNA for the CDR3 is TGTGCCAGCAGCCAGGGTTCACCCCTCCACTTT. Protein sequence: CASSQGSPLHF.

This clonotype was found many times. The chain carries TRBV11-1 and TRBJ2-3; tentatively, D is TRBD2 (6 bases). This CDR3 comprises 15 residues. V lost 1 base and J 3 bases, leaving 11 bases between the germline ends. The germline CDR1 and CDR2 sequences are SGHAT and FQDESV (reference sequence). DNA of the CDR3: TGTGCCAGCAGCTTAGGACTAGGAAGGACAGATACGCAGTATTTT. This gives the protein CASSLGLGRTDTQYF.

The sample holds many counts of this clonotype. V and J are TRBV4-2 and TRBJ1-2; no definite D call. The V end was cut by 4 bases, the J end by 2 bases, with 11 bases between. Per the germline V gene, CDR1 is LGHNA and CDR2 is YNFKEQ. CDR3 length: 14 residues. The CDR3 DNA reads TGTGCCAGCAGCCCCCAGGAGTTCAACTATGGCTACACCTTC. This gives the protein CASSPQEFNYGYTF.

There are many counts of this clonotype. The chain combines TRBV5-1 with TRBJ2-5; possibly TRBD1 for D (6 bases). Germline V gene data show CDR1 as SGHRS and CDR2 as YFSETQ. V was pared by 0 bases and J by 2 bases, with 11 bases between. The CDR3 is made up of 15 amino acids. For the CDR3, the DNA is TGCGCCAGCAGCTTGGAGGCGACAGGACAAGAGACCCAGTACTTC. Its translation is CASSLEATGQETQYF.

This chain joins TRBV20-1 and TRBJ2-6, with D uncertain. V was trimmed by 6 bases and J by 1 base, leaving 13 bases between them. This CDR3 is 15 amino acids long. CDR1 DFQATT and CDR2 SNEGSKA come from the germline V gene (reference sequence). CDR3 sequence: CSAPWAESGANVLTF. The CDR3 coding sequence is TGCAGTGCCCCCTGGGCGGAGTCTGGGGCCAACGTCCTGACTTTC.

Only a few counts were recorded for this clonotype. The chain combines TRBV28 with TRBJ2-3; perhaps TRBD1 as D (7 bases). Germline-derived CDR1 and CDR2 are MDHEN and SYDVKM. With 4 bases removed from V and 3 bases from J, the gap between germline ends came to 14 bases. CDR3 length: 15 residues. DNA for the CDR3: TGTGCCAGCAGTTGGAGGGGGCAGTTAACAGATACGCAGTATTTT. Translating gives CASSWRGQLTDTQYF. The full variable domain, completed using reference TRBV28 and TRBJ2-3, is DVKVTQSSRYLVKRTGEKVFLECVQDMDHENMFWYRQDPGLGLRLIYFSYDVKMKEKGDIPEGYSVSREKKERFSLILESASTNQTSMYLCASSWRGQLTDTQYFGPGTRLTVL.

The sample holds many counts of this clonotype. The chain links TRBV7-2 to TRBJ2-2, with D perhaps being TRBD1 or TRBD2 (6 bases each). Germline lookup yields CDR1 SGHTA and CDR2 FQGNSA. The V gene lost 11 bases and the J gene lost 1 base, with 14 bases spanning the gap. The CDR3 contains 14 residues. The CDR3: CAGGTSQNTGELFF. The CDR3 nucleotides read TGTGCCGGGGGGACATCTCAGAACACCGGGGAGCTGTTTTTT.

This clonotype occurred many times. The chain couples TRBV7-2 to TRBJ1-2; D is ambiguous. There are 13 residues in the CDR3. Trimming removed 5 bases from V and 8 bases from J, with 15 bases in between. The germline V gene encodes CDR1 SGHTA and CDR2 FQGNSA. The CDR3 region has the DNA TGTGCCAGCAGCCCTGGGTCCTCCCTCGGCTACACCTTC. Protein: CASSPGSSLGYTF.

This clonotype was seen ten or more times. The V and J genes are TRBV5-1 and TRBJ1-1; maybe TRBD1 (5 bases). The germline V gene encodes CDR1 SGHRS and CDR2 YFSETQ. CDR3 length: 14 residues. Between the trimmed V and J ends, which lost 2 bases and 4 bases, there was a span of 12 bases. CDR3 DNA sequence: TGCGCCAGCAGCTTTCTGGGGCAGGGCACTGAAGCTTTCTTT. Protein product: CASSFLGQGTEAFF.

This chain connects TRBV5-1 to TRBJ2-2; D not resolved. This CDR3 spans 14 amino acids. From germline, CDR1 is SGHRS and CDR2 YFSETQ. Between the trimmed V and J ends, which lost 2 bases and 6 bases, there was a span of 11 bases. The CDR3 region has the DNA TGCGCCAGCAGCTTCGGGCAGGTCTCCGGGGAGCTGTTTTTT. Residues: CASSFGQVSGELFF.

This clonotype was observed at least ten times. The chain is built from TRBV20-1 and TRBJ2-7, with D uncertain. Germline values: CDR1 DFQATT, CDR2 SNEGSKA (reference sequence). The length of the CDR3 is 11 residues. Trimming took 0 bases from V and 7 from J, leaving 7 bases between them. CDR3 nucleotides: TGCAGTGCTAGAGAACTCAGGGAGCAGTACTTC. It specifies CSARELREQYF.

Many counts were recorded for this clonotype. The chain links TRBV6-2 or TRBV6-3 to TRBJ2-1; a weak D match, TRBD2 (5 bases). V was pared by 7 bases and J by 1 base, with 11 bases between. Looked up from germline, CDR1 is MNHEY and CDR2 is SVGEGT. This CDR3 contains 14 residues. In DNA, the CDR3 is TGTGCCAGCATGGGGAGTCTTTCCTACAATGAGCAGTTCTTC. It encodes CASMGSLSYNEQFF.

This clonotype occurred many times. The chain recombines TRBV18 with TRBJ2-1; 7 bases are shared with TRBD2. Per germline, CDR1 KGHSH and CDR2 LQKENI. There are 17 residues in the CDR3. Trimming took 5 bases from V and 0 from J; bases not matched to a gene: 10. For the CDR3, the DNA is TGTGCCAGCTCAGCTGCACCGGGACTACCCTCCTACAATGAGCAGTTCTTC. It specifies CASSAAPGLPSYNEQFF.

Details on this clonotype: An end of the junction does not agree with germline; a read error may underlie this. The V call is TRBV7-3, the J call TRBJ1-2; 9 positions agree with TRBD1. This CDR3 is built from 15 residues. Per the germline V gene, CDR1 is SGHTA and CDR2 is FQGTGA. The CDR3 protein is CASSLTPGQGSGYTF. The CDR3, as DNA: TGTGCCAGCAGCCTAACACCGGGACAGGGAAGTGGCTACACCTTC. The whole variable domain, filled in from reference TRBV7-3 and TRBJ1-2, reads GAGVSQTPSNKVTEKGKYVELRCDPISGHTALYWYRQSLGQGPEFLIYFQGTGAADDSGLPNDRFFAVRPEGSVSTLKIQRTERGDSAVYLCASSLTPGQGSGYTFGSGTRLTVV.

In its sample, this clonotype was seen many times. J is TRBJ2-6 and V is TRBV5-1; the D is unclear. CDR1 SGHRS and CDR2 YFSETQ come from the germline V gene. V gave up 4 bases and J gave up 2 bases, with 7 bases separating them. The CDR3 sequence is 14 residues long. The CDR3 DNA reads as TGCGCCAGCAGCCCAATCCCTGGGGCCAACGTCCTGACTTTC. Protein product: CASSPIPGANVLTF.

This clonotype showed up just a few times. The chain recombines TRBV21-1 with TRBJ2-2; no DNA check was done on the table's D call, TRBD1. TRBV21-1 is a listed pseudogene. This CDR3 spans 17 amino acids. CDR3 coding DNA: TGTGCCAGCAGCAGGATGGGGGGACGATGGTTGTCCGGGGAGCTGTTTTTT. Its translation: CASSRMGGRWLSGELFF.

This clonotype was detected many times. V is TRBV2 and J is TRBJ1-6; D is undetermined. The CDR3 spans 14 residues. With 4 bases removed from V and 7 bases from J, the gap between germline ends came to 11 bases. From germline, CDR1 is SNHLY and CDR2 FYNNEI. The CDR3 region has the DNA TGTGCCAGCAGTGCCCGCGTGGAAAATTCACCCCTCCACTTT. Residues: CASSARVENSPLHF.

In this sample, this clonotype turned up many times. The chain uses TRBV20-1 and TRBJ2-1, with 8 positions matching TRBD2. In germline, CDR1 is DFQATT, CDR2 SNEGSKA (reference sequence). With V trimmed by 2 bases and J by 10 bases, 7 bases remained unmatched. There are 13 residues in the CDR3. CDR3 sequence: CSARREGSGEQFF. DNA for the CDR3: TGCAGTGCTAGACGGGAGGGGAGCGGGGAGCAGTTCTTC.